A single sample gave rise to the 17 T cell receptor beta chains below, sequenced in a study of cytomegalovirus exposure and HLA in healthy donors. PCR employed 60 Vbeta and 13 Jbeta primers. Profiled with immunoSEQ multiplex PCR; TCRdb holds only in-frame clones, not every one. The data show about 55,000 clones, with approximately 80% seen just once and approximately 2.4% held by the top ten. Sample: PBMCs. The receptors were sampled from a female donor in good health and CMV-seronegative.

The genes are TRBV7-9 and TRBJ2-1; maybe TRBD1 (6 bases). This CDR3 contains 16 residues. Trimming removed 10 bases from V and 3 bases from J, with 22 bases in between. CDR1 is SEHNR and CDR2 is FQNEAQ in the germline V gene (reference sequence). The CDR3 region is CATNPDRSPNYNEQFF. The CDR3 nucleotides are TGTGCCACCAATCCAGACAGGAGCCCCAACTACAATGAGCAGTTCTTC.

With respect to this clone: The sample carries other DNA sequences with the same CDR3. This rearrangement joins TRBV23-1 to TRBJ1-2; possible D gene TRBD1, 5 bases. TRBV23-1 is placed among ORFs of uncertain function. Trimming cost V 5 bases and J 0 bases, with 10 bases left between them. This CDR3 contains 14 residues. This chain's CDR3 is CASSNAGTNYGYTF. The CDR3 DNA sequence: TGCGCCAGCAGTAATGCAGGGACTAACTATGGCTACACCTTC.

V and J are TRBV11-3 and TRBJ2-7, with a possible D match to TRBD1 (6 bases). V lost 5 bases to trimming and J lost 1 base, with 15 bases between them. Germline V gives CDR1 SGHNT, CDR2 YENEEA. This CDR3 has 15 residues. The CDR3 spells CASSPGVRQSYEQYF. Written as DNA, the CDR3 is TGTGCCAGCAGCCCAGGGGTACGACAATCCTACGAGCAGTACTTC.

This clone appeared once. V and J are TRBV19 and TRBJ2-3; D gene unclear. Germline CDR1 is LNHDA and CDR2 is SQIVND (reference sequence). Trimming took 4 bases from V and 1 from J, leaving 12 bases between them. The CDR3 spans 15 residues. DNA of the CDR3: TGTGCCAGTAGTAAATTCGGTCCTGGCACAGATACGCAGTATTTT. This gives the protein CASSKFGPGTDTQYF.

This chain connects TRBV6-1 to TRBJ1-5, with 7 bases matching TRBD1. In germline, CDR1 is MNHNS, CDR2 SASEGT. V trimming: 2 bases; J trimming: 6 bases; junction bases outside the gene matches: 1. The CDR3 spans 13 residues. The CDR3 DNA follows: TGTGCCAGCAGTGAAAACAGGGGTCAGCCCCAGCATTTT. Residues: CASSENRGQPQHF.

The chain has TRBV29-1 and TRBJ2-5; 16 bases line up with TRBD2. Germline CDR1 is SQVTM and CDR2 is ANQGSEA. The V gene end was trimmed by 5 bases and the J gene end by 5 bases; junction bases not matched to a gene: 5. The CDR3 loop spans 15 amino acids. CDR3 in amino acids: CSVSTGLAGGETQYF. CDR3 bases: TGCAGCGTTTCTACGGGACTAGCGGGAGGGGAGACCCAGTACTTC.

The V call is TRBV12-5, the J call TRBJ2-3; D perhaps matches TRBD2 (6 bases). This CDR3 is built from 16 residues. Germline assignment: CDR1 LGHNT and CDR2 FRNRAP. Trimming pared 0 bases from V and 0 bases from J, leaving 10 bases between. The CDR3 bases are TGTGCTAGTGGTTTGGTAGTGGCGGGGAGCACAGATACGCAGTATTTT. Residues: CASGLVVAGSTDTQYF.

This clone occurred once. The chain links TRBV5-4 to TRBJ1-1; D is possibly TRBD1 (6 bases). CDR1 is SGHNT and CDR2 is YYREEE in the germline V gene (reference sequence). V lost 2 bases to trimming and J lost 1 base, with 12 bases between them. There are 15 residues in the CDR3. This CDR3 reads CASSFQGTGNTEAFF. In DNA form, the CDR3 reads TGTGCCAGCAGCTTCCAGGGGACGGGGAACACTGAAGCTTTCTTT.

The sample holds one count of this clone. The gene calls are TRBV6-1 and TRBJ2-7; tentatively, D is TRBD1 (7 bases). This CDR3 spans 15 amino acids. Trimming cost V 7 bases and J 3 bases, with 19 bases left between them. Germline CDR1 and CDR2: MNHNS and SASEGT. Here the CDR3 reads CASTMGDRAGYEQYF. Here the CDR3 DNA reads TGTGCCAGCACCATGGGGGACAGAGCGGGCTACGAGCAGTACTTC.

This clone has a handful of counts. The chain employs TRBV6-5 and TRBJ1-1, with D maybe TRBD1 (5 bases). V lost 6 bases and J lost 11, with 19 bases in between. Germline CDR1 and CDR2: MNHEY and SVGAGI. The CDR3 totals 13 residues. The CDR3 is CASSRRGSGWAFF. The DNA of the CDR3 is TGTGCCAGCAGCCGACGGGGGTCTGGCTGGGCTTTCTTT.

This chain connects TRBV9 to TRBJ2-5; D is ambiguous. The CDR3 consists of 13 residues. Between the trimmed V and J ends, which lost 0 bases and 5 bases, there was a span of 8 bases. Germline V CDR1 and CDR2: SGDLS, YYNGEE. The CDR3 bases are TGTGCCAGCAGCGTAGCGGGTGGTGAGACCCAGTACTTC. This gives the protein CASSVAGGETQYF.

V and J are TRBV6-7 and TRBJ2-7; 7 bases line up with TRBD1. TRBV6-7 is classed as an ORF, of uncertain function. This CDR3 spans 14 amino acids. Trimming removed 4 bases from V and 5 bases from J; junction bases left unmatched: 8. In DNA form, the CDR3 reads TGTGCCAGCAGTTTACCAGGGGGATTCCACGAGCAGTACTTC. Translating gives CASSLPGGFHEQYF.

J is TRBJ1-1 and V is TRBV14; TRBD1 matches 7 bases. There are 16 residues in the CDR3. CDR1 is SGHDN, CDR2 FVKESK, per germline. J lost 11 bases, V lost 5 bases, and 20 bases had no gene match. In DNA form, the CDR3 reads TGTGCCAGCAGCTCGATACAGGGGATAAGCCCACAGGCTGCTTTCTTT. Translated, it gives CASSSIQGISPQAAFF.

This clone came up a few times. The chain recombines TRBV2 with TRBJ2-3; D is perhaps TRBD2 (5 bases). The CDR3 runs to 15 residues. In germline, CDR1 is SNHLY, CDR2 FYNNEI. V was pared by 4 bases and J by 2 bases, with 13 bases between. The CDR3 here is CASSALGGSTDTQYF. DNA of the CDR3: TGTGCCAGCAGTGCCCTCGGCGGGTCCACAGATACGCAGTATTTT.

The chain employs TRBV2 and TRBJ2-7; 13 positions agree with TRBD2. The V segment lost 9 bases and the J segment 2 bases; nucleotides outside the gene matches: 1. From germline, CDR1 is SNHLY and CDR2 FYNNEI. The CDR3 covers 13 residues. The CDR3 coding sequence is TGTGCCAGGGGGACTAGCGGGACCTACGAGCAGTACTTC. Protein product: CARGTSGTYEQYF.

The gene calls are TRBV6-6 and TRBJ2-7; 9 bases match TRBD1. V dropped 8 bases and J dropped 3; count of bases not matched to a gene: 14. The CDR3 totals 16 residues. CDR1 is MNHNY, CDR2 SVGAGI, per germline (reference sequence). The DNA of the CDR3 is TGTGCCAGCCATTCTCATCCCGGGACAGGGAACTACGAGCAGTACTTC. As protein: CASHSHPGTGNYEQYF.

V gene TRBV6-1 combines with J gene TRBJ2-7; a possible D gene is TRBD2 (7 bases). Germline loops: CDR1 MNHNS, CDR2 SASEGT. Trimming removed 7 bases at V and 2 bases at J, with 15 bases between. The CDR3 has 14 amino acids. As DNA, the CDR3 is TGTGCCAGCATGGGGGGGGCTAGTCCCTACGAGCAGTACTTC. Encoded protein: CASMGGASPYEQYF.